This TCR beta chain appears in the sequencing data of a study of CD8+CD57+ T cells in acquired aplastic anemia. Germline CDR1 and CDR2: DFQATT and SNEGSKA (reference sequence). V lost 1 base and J 0 bases, leaving 8 bases between the germline ends. CDR3 length: 14 amino acids. Flow cytometry had shown expanded CD8+CD57+ cells in the patients chosen for sequencing. TCR beta VDJ and CDR3 profiles were obtained from a genomic DNA template. From the reads, TCRdb called clonotypes with MiXCR, one entry per CDR3 protein. The repertoire includes about 200,000 distinct CDR3 sequences, less than 60% of them detected once, and just under 20% sits in the top ten. This clonotype was seen repeatedly, ten times or more.

Material for sequencing was sorted CD4+, CD8+, or CD8+CD57+ T cells (not recorded which) from PBMCs. The V call is TRBV20-1, the J call TRBJ2-3, with a weak D call TRBD2 (5 bases). The receptor comes from a human donor with aplastic anemia. The CDR3 sequence is CSARAGSSTDTQYF. The DNA for the CDR3 is TGCAGTGCTAGAGCGGGGAGCAGCACAGATACGCAGTATTTT.